These 21 T cell receptor beta chains were all obtained from the same sample, sequenced in a study of human T cells and chemical hapten exposure (dated by TCRdb to about 2021). Library creation used RACE. The sequencer listed for this sample is NextSeq 500. TCRdb redid the processing of the public reads, applying fastp at Q25 and MiXCR, and retained in-frame beta chains. Rows with one shared CDR3 protein collapse into an entry with the most common genes and DNA. This sample holds 50,000 to 65,000 distinct CDR3 sequences; around 7% were observed only once. The biggest ten clones account for under 2% of the sample. The time point tag for this specimen amounts to: pre-sensitization, week 0. The treatment or condition label here, explained by the study, means: therapeutic diphenylcyclopropenone sensitization with weekly scalp DPC. The sample in question was whole blood, obtained in connection with sensitization to the hapten diphenylcyclopropenone (DPC). Receptors originate from a woman aged 30 to 39 with alopecia areata. Some clones in this sample may be carry-over from other donors' samples.

This clonotype has a count of ten or more. This chain joins TRBV6-1 and TRBJ1-2, with 9 positions matching TRBD1. Trimming cost V 8 bases and J 0 bases; bases outside gene matches: 4. Germline CDR1 reads MNHNS; CDR2 reads SASEGT. The length of the CDR3 is 14 residues. CDR3 sequence (DNA): TGTGCCAGCGAACAGGGGGCGTCTAACTATGGCTACACCTTC. It codes for CASEQGASNYGYTF.

This clonotype was observed many times. This chain joins TRBV9 and TRBJ2-2, with D possibly called TRBD1 or TRBD2 (6 bases each). Germline V gene lookup returns CDR1 SGDLS and CDR2 YYNGEE. Trimming pared 0 bases from V and 5 bases from J, leaving 17 bases between. CDR3 length equals 17 residues. The CDR3 protein is CASSVDLGAGRTGELFF. The DNA for the CDR3 is TGTGCCAGCAGCGTAGACTTGGGGGCGGGGAGGACCGGGGAGCTGTTTTTT.

This clonotype appeared many times. V and J are TRBV20-1 and TRBJ1-6; a possible D gene is TRBD1 (5 bases). CDR3 size: 14 residues. Trimming cost V 1 base and J 14 bases, with 18 bases left between them. Germline loops: CDR1 DFQATT, CDR2 SNEGSKA (reference sequence). CDR3 nucleotide sequence: TGCAGTGCTAGAGGGGACCCCAGCCCCTTCACCCTCCACTTT. It translates to CSARGDPSPFTLHF.

The rearrangement uses TRBV5-4 and TRBJ2-4, with 7 bases matching TRBD2. The V and J ends lost 5 bases and 6 bases, in that order; junction bases with no gene match: 2. The CDR3 contains 12 residues. Germline V gene sequence: CDR1 SGHNT, CDR2 YYREEE (reference sequence). The CDR3 reads CASRGGGNIQYF. In DNA form, the CDR3 reads TGTGCCAGCAGGGGGGGGGGAAACATTCAGTACTTC.

This clonotype was counted at least ten times. The chain carries TRBV6-5 and TRBJ2-7; possible D gene TRBD1, 6 bases. The CDR3 consists of 14 residues. Trimming cost V 6 bases and J 0 bases, with 12 bases left between them. Germline V gene lookup returns CDR1 MNHEY and CDR2 SVGAGI. CDR3 nucleotides: TGTGCCAGCAGGGCCCGGGACAACTCCTACGAGCAGTACTTC. Translation gives CASRARDNSYEQYF.

This clonotype was observed many times. V usage is TRBV11-2 and J usage is TRBJ2-2, with D uncertain. Trimming took off 3 bases at V and 5 bases at J, with 13 bases between the two ends. CDR1 SGHAT and CDR2 FQNNGV come from the germline V gene. The CDR3 runs to 15 residues. The CDR3 loop is CASSFGTVGTGELFF. CDR3 coding DNA: TGTGCCAGCAGCTTTGGAACCGTCGGAACCGGGGAGCTGTTTTTT.

The chain joins TRBV3-1 to TRBJ1-6; tentatively, D is TRBD1 (6 bases). The CDR3 contains 15 residues. The germline V gene encodes CDR1 LGHDT and CDR2 YNNKEL (reference sequence). V lost 3 bases and J 1 base, leaving 7 bases between the germline ends. The CDR3 here is CASSQDRSYNSPLHF. The CDR3 bases are TGTGCCAGCAGCCAGGACAGATCCTATAATTCACCCCTCCACTTT.

This clonotype was picked up many times. This rearrangement joins TRBV7-8 to TRBJ2-5; D possibly corresponds to TRBD1 (6 bases). V was pared by 5 bases and J by 1 base, with 11 bases between. The CDR3 is 14 amino acids. Germline CDR1 is SGHVS and CDR2 is FQNEAQ. The CDR3 bases are TGTGCCAGCAGCCATGGACAGCTCCAAGAGACCCAGTACTTC. Protein: CASSHGQLQETQYF.

This clonotype was counted many times. The genes are TRBV29-1 and TRBJ1-1; D perhaps matches TRBD1 (6 bases). Trimming stripped 7 bases from V and 8 bases from J, with 14 bases between. Germline V gene lookup returns CDR1 SQVTM and CDR2 ANQGSEA. The CDR3 length is 11 residues. The CDR3: CSGGGDREAFF. The DNA of the CDR3 is TGCAGCGGGGGGGGTGACAGGGAAGCTTTCTTT.

This chain uses TRBV6-6 with TRBJ2-5; TRBD1 aligns across 8 bases. Looked up from germline, CDR1 is MNHNY and CDR2 is SVGAGI (reference sequence). Trimming at V came to 5 bases and at J to 1 base, leaving 6 bases not matched to a gene. The CDR3 contains 15 residues. Here the CDR3 DNA reads TGTGCCAGCAGTCCCCAGGGGGCCCCCCAAGAGACCCAGTACTTC. As protein: CASSPQGAPQETQYF.

This clonotype was found many times. The J gene is TRBJ1-1, the V gene TRBV12-3 or TRBV12-4; no clear D gene. Trimming removed 1 base at V and 4 bases at J, with 4 bases between. The CDR3 has 12 amino acids. The CDR3 sequence is CASSLVGTEAFF. In DNA, the CDR3 is TGTGCCAGCAGTTTAGTCGGCACTGAAGCTTTCTTT.

This clonotype was recorded many times. The V and J genes are TRBV12-3 or TRBV12-4 and TRBJ1-1; D is ambiguous. Trimming removed 3 bases from V and 4 bases from J, with 9 bases in between. CDR3 length equals 13 residues. The CDR3 coding sequence is TGTGCCAGCAGTTTCGGCACGGGCACTGAAGCTTTCTTT. Translated: CASSFGTGTEAFF.

The CDR3 region has the DNA TGCAGTGCTAGCCCCCTAGGGGGCCCTGGCTATGGCTACACCTTC. As protein: CSASPLGGPGYGYTF. V gene TRBV20-1 combines with J gene TRBJ1-2; 7 bases fit TRBD1. The germline V gene has CDR1 DFQATT and CDR2 SNEGSKA (reference sequence). V shed 3 bases, J shed 4 bases, and the junction held 11 bases outside the gene matches. The CDR3 covers 15 residues.

This clonotype was observed a few times. The rearrangement uses TRBV5-6 and TRBJ1-1; 8 nucleotides align to TRBD1. The trim removed 5 bases at V and 3 bases at J, leaving 6 bases unmatched. CDR1 and CDR2 (germline): SGHDT, YYEEEE. This CDR3 spans 14 amino acids. The CDR3 bases are TGTGCCAGCAGTTCCAGGACAGGGCACACTGAAGCTTTCTTT. Encoded protein: CASSSRTGHTEAFF. Combining the CDR3 with reference TRBV5-6 and TRBJ1-1 gives the whole variable domain DAGVTQSPTHLIKTRGQQVTLRCSPKSGHDTVSWYQQALGQGPQFIFQYYEEEERQRGNFPDRFSGHQFPNYSSELNVNALLLGDSALYLCASSSRTGHTEAFFGQGTRLTVV.

This clonotype came up many times. This chain joins TRBV20-1 and TRBJ2-7; 13 bases fit TRBD2. This CDR3 spans 17 amino acids. J was trimmed by 2 bases and V by 1 base; bases with no gene match: 8. CDR1 is DFQATT, CDR2 SNEGSKA, per germline (reference sequence). CDR3 DNA: TGCAGTGCTAGAGGCTGGACTAGCGGGGGCCATACCTACGAGCAGTACTTC. This gives the protein CSARGWTSGGHTYEQYF.

This clonotype was observed many times. The rearrangement uses TRBV29-1 and TRBJ2-7, with D perhaps given as TRBD1 or TRBD2 (7 bases each). Between the trimmed V and J ends, which lost 6 bases and 3 bases, there was a span of 12 bases. CDR1 SQVTM and CDR2 ANQGSEA come from the germline V gene. The CDR3 is 12 amino acids. The CDR3 here is CSVGRDSYEQYF. The DNA for the CDR3 is TGCAGCGTGGGGAGGGACAGCTACGAGCAGTACTTC.

This clonotype has a count of ten or more. The rearrangement joins TRBV6-6 to TRBJ2-7; no clear D. Germline-derived CDR1 and CDR2 are MNHNY and SVGAGI (reference sequence). Trimming pared 2 bases from V and 2 bases from J, leaving 7 bases between. The CDR3 spans 13 residues. CDR3 protein: CASSYDGTYEQYF. In DNA form, the CDR3 reads TGTGCCAGCAGTTACGACGGAACCTACGAGCAGTACTTC.

In its sample, this clonotype was seen many times. This chain joins TRBV20-1 and TRBJ1-1, with D perhaps matching TRBD1 (6 bases). V lost 6 bases and J lost 6, with 20 bases in between. This CDR3 contains 14 residues. Germline values: CDR1 DFQATT, CDR2 SNEGSKA (reference sequence). The CDR3 coding sequence is TGCAGTGCCCCGCGGGGGGGCAGGGAGGCTGAAGCTTTCTTT. This encodes CSAPRGGREAEAFF.

Ten or more counts support this clonotype. The chain employs TRBV5-1 and TRBJ2-4; D gene ambiguous. The length of the CDR3 is 14 residues. The ends were cut back, 4 bases at V and 3 bases at J, with 11 bases in the middle. Germline CDR1 reads SGHRS; CDR2 reads YFSETQ. In nucleotides, the CDR3 is TGCGCCAGCAGCCCTGGGTCCTTCAAAAACATTCAGTACTTC. This encodes CASSPGSFKNIQYF. Filled out from reference TRBV5-1 and TRBJ2-4, the complete variable domain reads KAGVTQTPRYLIKTRGQQVTLSCSPISGHRSVSWYQQTPGQGLQFLFEYFSETQRNKGNFPGRFSGRQFSNSRSEMNVSTLELGDSALYLCASSPGSFKNIQYFGAGTRLSVL.

This clonotype was seen ten or more times. The rearrangement links TRBV14 to TRBJ2-1, with a weak D call TRBD1 (5 bases). Per the germline V gene, CDR1 is SGHDN and CDR2 is FVKESK. Trimming shortened V by 1 base and J by 10 bases, and 11 bases separated the two germline ends. This CDR3 spans 13 amino acids. CDR3 loop: CASSQGAGPEQFF. The CDR3 DNA reads as TGTGCCAGCAGCCAAGGGGCAGGGCCCGAGCAGTTCTTC.

Ten or more counts support this clonotype. V gene TRBV30 combines with J gene TRBJ2-2; D is undetermined. Germline CDR1 reads GTSNPN; CDR2 reads SVGIG (reference sequence). The CDR3 is made up of 13 amino acids. V shed 2 bases and J shed 1 base, with 5 bases lying between them. The CDR3 DNA reads TGTGCCTGGAGTCCACTGAACACCGGGGAGCTGTTTTTT. This encodes CAWSPLNTGELFF.